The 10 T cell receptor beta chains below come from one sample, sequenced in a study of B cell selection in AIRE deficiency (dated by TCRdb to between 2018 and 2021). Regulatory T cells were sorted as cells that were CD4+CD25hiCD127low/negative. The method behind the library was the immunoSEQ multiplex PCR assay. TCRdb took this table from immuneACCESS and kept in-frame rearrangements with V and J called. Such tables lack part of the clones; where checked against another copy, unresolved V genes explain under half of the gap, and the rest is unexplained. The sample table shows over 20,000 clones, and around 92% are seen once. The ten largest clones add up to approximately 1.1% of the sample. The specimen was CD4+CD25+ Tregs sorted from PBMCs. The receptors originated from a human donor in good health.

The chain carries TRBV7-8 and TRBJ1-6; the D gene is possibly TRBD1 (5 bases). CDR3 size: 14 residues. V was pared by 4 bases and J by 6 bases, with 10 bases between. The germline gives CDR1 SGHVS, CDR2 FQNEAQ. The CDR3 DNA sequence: TGTGCCAGCAGCTCACAGGTTTCTAATTCACCCCTCCACTTT. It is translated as CASSSQVSNSPLHF.

The CDR3 sequence is CASSLRLVPPANSNEQFF. CDR3 in DNA: TGTGCCAGTAGTTTACGACTAGTACCCCCCGCAAACAGCAATGAGCAGTTCTTC. The genes are TRBV19 and TRBJ2-1; TRBD2 might be the D (6 bases). The V end was cut by 5 bases, the J end by 6 bases, with 26 bases between. Germline V gene sequence: CDR1 LNHDA, CDR2 SQIVND (reference sequence). There are 18 residues in the CDR3. The variable domain in full, completed from reference TRBV19 and TRBJ2-1, reads DGGITQSPKYLFRKEGQNVTLSCEQNLNHDAMYWYRQDPGQGLRLIYYSQIVNDFQKGDIAEGYSVSREKKESFPLTVTSAQKNPTAFYLCASSLRLVPPANSNEQFFGPGTRLTVL.

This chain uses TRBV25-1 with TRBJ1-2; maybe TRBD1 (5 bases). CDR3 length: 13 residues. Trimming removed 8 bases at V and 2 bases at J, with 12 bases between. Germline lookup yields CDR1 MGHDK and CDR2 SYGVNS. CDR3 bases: TGTGCCAGCTCCCTCCGGGACAACTATGGCTACACCTTC. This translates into CASSLRDNYGYTF.

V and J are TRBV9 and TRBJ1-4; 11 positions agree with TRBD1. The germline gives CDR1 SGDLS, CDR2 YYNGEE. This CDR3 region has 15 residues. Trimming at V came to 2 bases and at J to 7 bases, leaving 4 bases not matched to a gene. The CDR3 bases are TGTGCCAGCAGCGTGGCCGGGACAGGGGGTGAAAAACTGTTTTTT. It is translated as CASSVAGTGGEKLFF.

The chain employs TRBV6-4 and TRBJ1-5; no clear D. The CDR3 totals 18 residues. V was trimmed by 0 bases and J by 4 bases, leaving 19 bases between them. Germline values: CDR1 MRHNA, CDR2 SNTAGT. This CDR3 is CASSDSRNVNSLNQPQHF. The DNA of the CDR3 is TGTGCCAGCAGTGACTCGAGAAACGTTAACTCCCTAAATCAGCCCCAGCATTTT.

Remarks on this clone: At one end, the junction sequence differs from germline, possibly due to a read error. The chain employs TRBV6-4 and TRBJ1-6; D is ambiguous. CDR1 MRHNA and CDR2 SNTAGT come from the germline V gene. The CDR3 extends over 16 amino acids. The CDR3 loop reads CASSDRRGSDNSPLHF. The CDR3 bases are TGTGCCAGCAGTGACCGGAGAGGCTCCGATAATTCACCCCTCCACTTT.

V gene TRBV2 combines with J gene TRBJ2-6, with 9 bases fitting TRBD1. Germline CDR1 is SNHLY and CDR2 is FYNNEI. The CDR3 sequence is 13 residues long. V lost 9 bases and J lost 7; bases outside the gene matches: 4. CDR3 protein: CASRQGVANVLTF. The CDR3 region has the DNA TGTGCCAGTCGACAGGGGGTAGCCAACGTCCTGACTTTC. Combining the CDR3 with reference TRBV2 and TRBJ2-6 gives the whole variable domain EPEVTQTPSHQVTQMGQEVILRCVPISNHLYFYWYRQILGQKVEFLVSFYNNEISEKSEIFDDQFSVERPDGSNFTLKIRSTKLEDSAMYFCASRQGVANVLTFGAGSRLTVL.

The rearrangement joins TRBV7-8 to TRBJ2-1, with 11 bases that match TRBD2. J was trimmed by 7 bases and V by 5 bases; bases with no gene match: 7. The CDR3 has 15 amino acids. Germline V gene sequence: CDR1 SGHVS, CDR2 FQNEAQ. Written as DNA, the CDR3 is TGTGCCAGCAGCCTGCTAGCGGGGGGCCGGAATGAGCAGTTCTTC. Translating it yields CASSLLAGGRNEQFF.

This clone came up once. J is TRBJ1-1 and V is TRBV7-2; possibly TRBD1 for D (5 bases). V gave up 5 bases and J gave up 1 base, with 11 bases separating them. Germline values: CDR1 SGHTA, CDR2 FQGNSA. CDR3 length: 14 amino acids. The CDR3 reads CASSPGRPNTEAFF. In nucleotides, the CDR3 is TGTGCCAGCAGCCCGGGACGGCCGAACACTGAAGCTTTCTTT. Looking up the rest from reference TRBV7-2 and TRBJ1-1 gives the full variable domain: GAGVSQSPSNKVTEKGKDVELRCDPISGHTALYWYRQSLGQGLEFLIYFQGNSAPDKSGLPSDRFSAERTGGSVSTLTIQRTQQEDSAVYLCASSPGRPNTEAFFGQGTRLTVV.

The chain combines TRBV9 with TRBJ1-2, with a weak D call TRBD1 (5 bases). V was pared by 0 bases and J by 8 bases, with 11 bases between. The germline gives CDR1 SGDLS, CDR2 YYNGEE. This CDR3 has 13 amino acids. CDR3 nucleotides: TGTGCCAGCAGCGTAGAGGGGTTTGGGGGCTACACCTTC. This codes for CASSVEGFGGYTF.